A single sample is the source of the 25 T cell receptor beta chains below, sequenced in a study of cytomegalovirus exposure and HLA in healthy donors. Data came from immunoSEQ multiplex PCR; TCRdb stores just in-frame clones and leaves some out. Among some 110,000 clones listed, 88% were seen once. The sample comprised PBMCs. These TCRs come from a man between 18 and 35 years old in good health and CMV-seronegative.

The CDR3, as DNA: TGCGCCAGCAGCCAAGGGGGGGGGCTCGGGTACGAGCAGTACTTC. Amino acid sequence: CASSQGGGLGYEQYF. V gene TRBV4-3 combines with J gene TRBJ2-7, with a tentative D call TRBD2 (7 bases). Germline V CDR1 and CDR2: LGHNA, YSLEER. V shed 1 base and J shed 4 bases, with 14 bases lying between them. The CDR3 has 15 amino acids.

V gene TRBV5-1 combines with J gene TRBJ2-3, with D maybe TRBD2 (7 bases). V lost 2 bases and J 2 bases, leaving 15 bases between the germline ends. The CDR3 contains 16 residues. Per germline, CDR1 SGHRS and CDR2 YFSETQ. The CDR3 sequence: CASSLSGGAPTDTQYF. The CDR3 nucleotides are TGCGCCAGCAGCTTATCGGGGGGCGCCCCCACAGATACGCAGTATTTT.

The chain couples TRBV6-1 to TRBJ1-2; D is possibly TRBD1 (6 bases). Trimming left V 6 bases short and J 0 bases short, with 11 bases between. Germline V gene lookup returns CDR1 MNHNS and CDR2 SASEGT. The CDR3 is made up of 14 amino acids. CDR3 nucleotides: TGTGCCAGCAGCCGGGACATAACTAACTATGGCTACACCTTC. This codes for CASSRDITNYGYTF.

This clone came up a few times. This chain links TRBV9 with TRBJ2-7; D gene ambiguous. V lost 4 bases to trimming and J lost 3 bases, with 14 bases between them. Per the germline V gene, CDR1 is SGDLS and CDR2 is YYNGEE. CDR3 size: 14 residues. The CDR3 DNA reads TGTGCCAGCAGCTTTGACACTCTCGGCTACGAGCAGTACTTC. This gives the protein CASSFDTLGYEQYF.

This clone was recorded only once. V gene TRBV5-1 combines with J gene TRBJ1-4; D ambiguous. The length of the CDR3 is 13 residues. V was clipped by 6 bases and J by 7 bases, with 13 bases between them. Germline CDR1 and CDR2: SGHRS and YFSETQ. The DNA for the CDR3 is TGCGCCAGCACAAGCTCGGGTGTTGAAAAACTGTTTTTT. Translated: CASTSSGVEKLFF.

The chain joins TRBV5-4 to TRBJ2-7; 9 positions agree with TRBD1. The CDR3 is made up of 15 amino acids. V lost 1 base to trimming and J lost 5 bases; unmatched junction nucleotides: 7. Germline CDR1 SGHNT, CDR2 YYREEE (reference sequence). The CDR3 here is CASSLPTGTGNEQYF. Here the CDR3 DNA reads TGTGCCAGCAGCTTGCCCACCGGGACAGGGAACGAGCAGTACTTC.

This rearrangement joins TRBV9 to TRBJ1-1; the match to TRBD1 covers 8 bases. The V segment lost 0 bases and the J segment 4 bases; nucleotides outside the gene matches: 5. Germline V gene lookup returns CDR1 SGDLS and CDR2 YYNGEE. CDR3 length: 15 residues. The CDR3 loop is CASSVVLGTGTEAFF. The CDR3 DNA reads as TGTGCCAGCAGCGTAGTACTCGGGACAGGCACTGAAGCTTTCTTT.

V gene TRBV7-8 combines with J gene TRBJ2-7; 9 positions match TRBD1. The CDR3 consists of 14 residues. The V segment lost 4 bases and the J segment 2 bases; nucleotides outside the gene matches: 3. CDR1 SGHVS and CDR2 FQNEAQ come from the germline V gene. CDR3: CASSSQGAPYEQYF. The DNA of the CDR3 is TGTGCCAGCAGCTCACAGGGGGCTCCCTACGAGCAGTACTTC.

The chain recombines TRBV7-9 with TRBJ2-1; D is perhaps TRBD2 (5 bases). CDR1 is SEHNR, CDR2 FQNEAQ, per germline (reference sequence). The V gene lost 1 base and the J gene lost 4 bases, with 17 bases spanning the gap. CDR3 length equals 17 residues. CDR3 loop: CASSLVGVATFYNEQFF. In nucleotides, the CDR3 is TGTGCCAGCAGCTTAGTTGGAGTAGCGACCTTTTACAATGAGCAGTTCTTC.

This CDR3 reads CASAQLVGGNEQFF. CDR3 bases: TGCGCCAGCGCCCAGTTAGTAGGAGGCAATGAGCAGTTCTTC. The V gene is TRBV5-1, the J gene TRBJ2-1; TRBD2 is a possible D gene (5 bases). Trimming removed 7 bases at V and 6 bases at J, with 17 bases between. This CDR3 is 14 amino acids long. Germline V gene sequence: CDR1 SGHRS, CDR2 YFSETQ.

The chain carries TRBV9 and TRBJ2-5, with 9 positions matching TRBD1. Germline loops: CDR1 SGDLS, CDR2 YYNGEE. The CDR3 is 15 residues long. With 3 bases clipped from V and 4 bases from J, the junction kept 7 bases outside the gene matches. CDR3 protein: CASSAGRQGGETQYF. The CDR3 DNA sequence: TGTGCCAGCAGCGCGGGCCGACAGGGGGGAGAGACCCAGTACTTC.

This clone showed up just once. V usage is TRBV29-1 and J usage is TRBJ2-4; 10 nucleotides line up with TRBD1. The CDR3 spans 18 residues. Germline V gene sequence: CDR1 SQVTM, CDR2 ANQGSEA. The ends lost 8 bases at V and 0 bases at J; junction bases unmatched: 16. The CDR3 DNA reads TGCAGCCCTCCCGTGGGACAGGGGCCAATCATAGCCAAAAACATTCAGTACTTC. Its translation is CSPPVGQGPIIAKNIQYF.

V and J are TRBV7-6 and TRBJ2-6, with a weak D call TRBD2 (6 bases). The germline CDR1 and CDR2 sequences are SGHVS and FNYEAQ. Trimming took off 0 bases at V and 1 base at J, with 10 bases between the two ends. CDR3 length equals 17 residues. The CDR3 DNA sequence: TGTGCCAGCAGCTTAGCGGAGGGCGGGTCTGGGGCCAACGTCCTGACTTTC. Translated, it gives CASSLAEGGSGANVLTF. Full variable domain (rest looked up from reference TRBV7-6 and TRBJ2-6): GAGVSQSPRYKVTKRGQDVALRCDPISGHVSLYWYRQALGQGPEFLTYFNYEAQQDKSGLPNDRFSAERPEGSISTLTIQRTEQRDSAMYRCASSLAEGGSGANVLTFGAGSRLTVL.

V and J are TRBV27 and TRBJ2-5; D ambiguous. The CDR3 is 13 residues long. The germline gives CDR1 MNHEY, CDR2 SMNVEV (reference sequence). The V end was cut by 2 bases, the J end by 1 base, with 5 bases between. CDR3 in amino acids: CASSLNSQETQYF. The DNA for the CDR3 is TGTGCCAGCAGTTTAAACAGCCAAGAGACCCAGTACTTC.

CDR3 loop: CATSSPLAGGGGEQFF. The DNA of the CDR3 is TGTGCCACCAGCAGTCCACTAGCGGGAGGGGGCGGTGAGCAGTTCTTC. This chain joins TRBV15 and TRBJ2-1; 13 bases are a match to TRBD2. V dropped 3 bases and J dropped 9; count of bases not matched to a gene: 8. CDR3 size: 16 residues. Germline loops: CDR1 LNHNV, CDR2 YYDKDF (reference sequence).

The chain carries TRBV5-4 and TRBJ2-1; 9 bases align to TRBD1. Losses at the gene ends were 6 bases for V and 9 bases for J; bases not matched to a gene: 7. CDR1 is SGHNT and CDR2 is YYREEE in the germline V gene (reference sequence). This CDR3 spans 13 amino acids. The CDR3 sequence: CASNTGTGTEQFF. For the CDR3, the DNA is TGTGCCAGCAATACCGGGACAGGGACTGAGCAGTTCTTC.

This chain links TRBV13 with TRBJ1-2; D unclear. The germline CDR1 and CDR2 sequences are PRHDT and FYEKMQ (reference sequence). The CDR3 is 14 residues long. Trimming took 5 bases from V and 8 from J, leaving 18 bases between them. CDR3 sequence (DNA): TGTGCCAGCAGCGGCCGGGTGAGGGCGGGCGGCTACACCTTC. The encoded protein is CASSGRVRAGGYTF.

The gene calls are TRBV28 and TRBJ1-2; 9 bases match TRBD1. Germline V gene sequence: CDR1 MDHEN, CDR2 SYDVKM. V lost 6 bases to trimming and J lost 8 bases; unmatched junction nucleotides: 7. The CDR3 runs 13 residues. CDR3 bases: TGTGCCAGCAGGGGGACAGGGATCAACGGCTACACCTTC. Its translation is CASRGTGINGYTF.

This clone occurred once. The V gene is TRBV6-1, the J gene TRBJ1-6, with 9 bases aligning to TRBD1. The V segment lost 8 bases and the J segment 9 bases; nucleotides outside the gene matches: 5. Germline CDR1 and CDR2: MNHNS and SASEGT. The CDR3 length is 13 residues. The CDR3 DNA follows: TGTGCCAGCCGGGACAGGGAGGGTTCACCCCTCCACTTT. Residues: CASRDREGSPLHF.

The V call is TRBV28, the J call TRBJ2-1, with 8 bases lining up with TRBD1. The CDR3 sequence is 15 residues long. Per the germline V gene, CDR1 is MDHEN and CDR2 is SYDVKM. The V and J ends lost 2 bases and 6 bases, in that order; junction bases with no gene match: 6. CDR3 amino acids: CASSLRSGGRNEQFF. The CDR3 DNA reads TGTGCCAGCAGTTTAAGGTCAGGGGGCCGCAATGAGCAGTTCTTC. The full variable domain, rest sourced from reference TRBV28 and TRBJ2-1, is DVKVTQSSRYLVKRTGEKVFLECVQDMDHENMFWYRQDPGLGLRLIYFSYDVKMKEKGDIPEGYSVSREKKERFSLILESASTNQTSMYLCASSLRSGGRNEQFFGPGTRLTVL.

This rearrangement joins TRBV10-1 to TRBJ2-3; 8 bases agree with TRBD1. CDR3 size: 14 residues. After removal of 5 bases from V and 2 bases from J, the junction contained 3 bases not matched to a gene. Germline CDR1 reads WNHNN; CDR2 reads SYGVQD (reference sequence). CDR3 DNA sequence: TGCGCCAGCAGTACGACAGGGGACACAGATACGCAGTATTTT. Amino acid sequence: CASSTTGDTDTQYF.

The chain links TRBV19 to TRBJ1-5; 7 bases are a match to TRBD1. Germline-derived CDR1 and CDR2 are LNHDA and SQIVND (reference sequence). The V segment lost 6 bases and the J segment 2 bases; nucleotides outside the gene matches: 4. CDR3 length: 14 amino acids. CDR3 protein: CASRLGQGNQPQHF. The CDR3 DNA reads TGTGCCAGTAGACTCGGACAGGGCAATCAGCCCCAGCATTTT.

This chain uses TRBV11-3 with TRBJ1-1, with 7 bases that match TRBD1. With V trimmed by 2 bases and J by 5 bases, 8 bases remained unmatched. CDR1 and CDR2 from the germline V gene are SGHNT and YENEEA. The CDR3 loop spans 15 amino acids. Written as DNA, the CDR3 is TGTGCCAGCAGCTTAACGACAGGGATTTTGACTGAAGCTTTCTTT. The encoded protein is CASSLTTGILTEAFF.

CDR3 protein: CASSESMGQNTEAFF. The CDR3 DNA reads TGCGCCAGCAGTGAGTCGATGGGGCAGAACACTGAAGCTTTCTTT. V gene TRBV10-2 combines with J gene TRBJ1-1, with TRBD1 as a possible D gene (5 bases). V was shortened by 0 bases and J by 1 base, with 9 bases between the two germline ends. CDR3 length equals 15 residues. Per germline, CDR1 WSHSY and CDR2 SAAADI.

The chain uses TRBV9 and TRBJ2-2, with D possibly being TRBD2 (5 bases). Germline-derived CDR1 and CDR2 are SGDLS and YYNGEE. With 0 bases removed from V and 5 bases from J, the gap between germline ends came to 14 bases. The CDR3 runs 16 residues. CDR3 DNA sequence: TGTGCCAGCAGCGTAGCAACGGGAATTCGAACCGGGGAGCTGTTTTTT. Amino acid sequence: CASSVATGIRTGELFF.